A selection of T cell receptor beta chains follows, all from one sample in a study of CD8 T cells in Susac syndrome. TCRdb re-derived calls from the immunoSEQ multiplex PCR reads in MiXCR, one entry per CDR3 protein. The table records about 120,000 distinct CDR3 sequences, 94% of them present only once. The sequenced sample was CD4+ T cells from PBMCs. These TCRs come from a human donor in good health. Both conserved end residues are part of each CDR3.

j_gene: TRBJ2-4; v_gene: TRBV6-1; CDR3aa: CAFSWRGGEDIQYF
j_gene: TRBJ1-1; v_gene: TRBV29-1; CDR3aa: CSVAYERRTAEGPNTEAFF
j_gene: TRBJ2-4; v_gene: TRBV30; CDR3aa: CAWSGETIQYF
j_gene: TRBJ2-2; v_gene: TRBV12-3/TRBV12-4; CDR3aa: CASSLGLAGTGELFF
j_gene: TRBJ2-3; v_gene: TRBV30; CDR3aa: CAWSVGTGITDTQYF
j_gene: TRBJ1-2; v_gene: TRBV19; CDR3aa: CASSLGTSEGFGYTF
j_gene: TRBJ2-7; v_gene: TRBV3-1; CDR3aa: CASSQGGTSGAYEQYF
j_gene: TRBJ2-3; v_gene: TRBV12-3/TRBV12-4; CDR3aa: CASSFVAGYDTQYF
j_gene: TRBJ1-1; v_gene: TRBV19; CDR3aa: CASSARQGTNTEAFF
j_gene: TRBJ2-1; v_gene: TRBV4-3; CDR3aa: CASSQDWGRGGDEQFF
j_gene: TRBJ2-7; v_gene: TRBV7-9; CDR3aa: CARVSGVSYEQYF
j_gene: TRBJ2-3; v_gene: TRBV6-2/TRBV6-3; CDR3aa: CASSYDGYWRGRTDTQYF
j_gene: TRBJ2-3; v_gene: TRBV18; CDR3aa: CASSPLPDTQYF
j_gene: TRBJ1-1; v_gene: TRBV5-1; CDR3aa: CASSLALQPNTEAFF
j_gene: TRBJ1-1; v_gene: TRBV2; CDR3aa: CASSDGIQDTEAFF
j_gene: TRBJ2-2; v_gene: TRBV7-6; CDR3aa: CASSLESGVWVKLFF
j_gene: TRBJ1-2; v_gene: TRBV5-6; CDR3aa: CASSLPGPTSHGYTF
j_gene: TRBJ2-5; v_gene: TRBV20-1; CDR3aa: CSARDPGAGAQETQYF
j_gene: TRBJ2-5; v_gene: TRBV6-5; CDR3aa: CASGQGETQYF
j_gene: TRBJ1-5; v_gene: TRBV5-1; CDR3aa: CASSLSGIVDQPQHF
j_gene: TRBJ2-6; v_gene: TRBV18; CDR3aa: CASSPNRDPGANVLTF
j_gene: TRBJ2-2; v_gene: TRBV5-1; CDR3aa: CASSPLPNTGELFF
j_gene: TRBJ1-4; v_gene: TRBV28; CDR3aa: CASSLLQGTNEKLFF
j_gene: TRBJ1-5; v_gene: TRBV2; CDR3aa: CASSDDSWGSQPQHF
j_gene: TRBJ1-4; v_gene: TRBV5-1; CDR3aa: CASSFGGPNEKLFF
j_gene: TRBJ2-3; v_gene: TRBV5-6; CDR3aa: CASSSNSGRLPYF
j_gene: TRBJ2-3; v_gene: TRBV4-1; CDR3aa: CASSQARKMGTDTQYF
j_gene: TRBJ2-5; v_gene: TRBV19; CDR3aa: CASSMGRGGEETQYF
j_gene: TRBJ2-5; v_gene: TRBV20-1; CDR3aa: CSARVPGAETQYF
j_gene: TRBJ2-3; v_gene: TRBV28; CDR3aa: CASRTSGRALDTQYF
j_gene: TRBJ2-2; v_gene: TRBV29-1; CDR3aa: CSVGFGTGTGELFF
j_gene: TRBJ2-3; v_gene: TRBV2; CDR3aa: CASSVGGVDTQYF
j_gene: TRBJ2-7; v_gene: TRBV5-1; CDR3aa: CASSLATEMDEQYF
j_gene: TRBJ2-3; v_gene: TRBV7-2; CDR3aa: CASSSSSGVPVTQYF
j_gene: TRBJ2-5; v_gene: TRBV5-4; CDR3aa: CASSFGGKETQYF
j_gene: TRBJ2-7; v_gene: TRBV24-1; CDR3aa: CATRLAATYEQYF
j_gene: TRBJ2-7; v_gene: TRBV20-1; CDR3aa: CSAATQDSPEQYF
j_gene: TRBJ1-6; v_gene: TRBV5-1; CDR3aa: CASRRTGVNSPLHF
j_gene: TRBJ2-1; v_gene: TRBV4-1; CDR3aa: CASSQEQASSNEQFF
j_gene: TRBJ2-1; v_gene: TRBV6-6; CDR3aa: CASSYSGSDNEQFF
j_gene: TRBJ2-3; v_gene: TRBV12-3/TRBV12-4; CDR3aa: CASSRVGTDTQYF
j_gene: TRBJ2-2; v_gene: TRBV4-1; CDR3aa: CASSRMTGNTGELFF
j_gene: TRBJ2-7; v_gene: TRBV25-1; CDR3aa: CASSDIGTSSYEQYF
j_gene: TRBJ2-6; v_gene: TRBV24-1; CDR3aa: CATRGWEAGANVLTF
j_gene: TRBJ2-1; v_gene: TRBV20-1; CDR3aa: CSASKRDNEQFF
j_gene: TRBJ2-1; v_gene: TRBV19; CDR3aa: CASSISQYNEQFF
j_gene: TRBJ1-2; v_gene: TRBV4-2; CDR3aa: CASSQEWVNYGYTF
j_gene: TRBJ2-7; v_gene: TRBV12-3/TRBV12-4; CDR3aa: CASSSPGNPYEQYF
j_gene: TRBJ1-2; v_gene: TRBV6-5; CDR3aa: CASSYLQGASGYTF
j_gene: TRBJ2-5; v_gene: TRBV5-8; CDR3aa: CASSLAGRTGDETQYF